Below are 30 T cell receptor beta chains sequenced from a single sample in a study of patients with pleural tuberculosis. MiXCR, run by TCRdb on the reads, gives a single entry per CDR3 protein. This table holds around 50,000 distinct CDR3 sequences, about 7.9% found once. The receptors come from a human donor with pleural tuberculosis.

This clonotype was seen repeatedly, ten times or more. The chain is built from TRBV20-1 and TRBJ2-1, with D uncertain. V lost 3 bases, J lost 2 bases, and 14 bases lay in between. The germline V gene has CDR1 DFQATT and CDR2 SNEGSKA (reference sequence). The CDR3 spans 15 residues. The CDR3 DNA is TGCAGTGCTAGTAAGCCGTTCAACACCTACAATGAGCAGTTCTTC. This codes for CSASKPFNTYNEQFF.

This clonotype was found many times. This rearrangement joins TRBV19 to TRBJ2-4; D call uncertain. With 0 bases removed from V and 5 bases from J, the gap between germline ends came to 8 bases. Germline V gene lookup returns CDR1 LNHDA and CDR2 SQIVND (reference sequence). This CDR3 is built from 14 residues. The CDR3 nucleotides read TGTGCCAGTAGTATAGATAGGGTCGAAAACATTCAGTACTTC. Translating it yields CASSIDRVENIQYF.

This clonotype showed up just a few times. An end of the junction does not agree with germline; a read error may underlie this. The chain carries TRBV12-3 or TRBV12-4 and TRBJ2-1; 8 bases are shared with TRBD2. The CDR3 covers 16 residues. The CDR3 DNA reads TGTGCCAGCGTAGGACTAGCTCGGAACGGAAACAATGAGCGGTTCTTC. Translation gives CASVGLARNGNNERFF.

This clonotype showed up many times. V usage is TRBV11-2 and J usage is TRBJ1-4; no firm D call. With 1 base removed from V and 4 bases from J, the gap between germline ends came to 7 bases. Germline CDR1 SGHAT, CDR2 FQNNGV. There are 14 residues in the CDR3. The CDR3 here is CASSLGYSNEKLFF. The CDR3 DNA is TGTGCCAGCAGCTTAGGATATAGTAATGAAAAACTGTTTTTT.

The table lists this clonotype with many counts. V gene TRBV2 combines with J gene TRBJ1-1; D unclear. This CDR3 is built from 13 residues. Germline V lookup: CDR1 SNHLY, CDR2 FYNNEI. V was clipped by 7 bases and J by 0 bases, with 9 bases between them. CDR3 in DNA: TGTGCCAGCAAGAGGGAGATGAACACTGAAGCTTTCTTT. Translating gives CASKREMNTEAFF.

This clonotype was counted at least ten times. V gene TRBV7-2 combines with J gene TRBJ2-5, with D tentatively TRBD1 (7 bases). The V gene's germline CDR1 is SGHTA and CDR2 FQGNSA. Trimming took off 1 base at V and 3 bases at J, with 12 bases between the two ends. The CDR3 has 15 amino acids. CDR3 nucleotide sequence: TGTGCCAGCAGCTTAGGGGCAGGGGGGAAAGAGACCCAGTACTTC. As protein: CASSLGAGGKETQYF.

The genes are TRBV10-3 and TRBJ1-1; 7 nucleotides line up with TRBD1. The CDR3 runs 13 residues. The junction had 7 bases not matched to a gene; V was cut back by 7 bases and J by 5 bases. CDR1 and CDR2 (germline): ENHRY, SYGVKD. The CDR3 is CAINRGSGTEAFF. The CDR3 nucleotides are TGTGCCATCAACAGGGGAAGTGGGACTGAAGCTTTCTTT.

This clonotype was seen many times. The chain combines TRBV20-1 with TRBJ2-7, with TRBD1 matching over 7 bases. Germline CDR1 reads DFQATT; CDR2 reads SNEGSKA (reference sequence). The CDR3 is 13 amino acids. V lost 4 bases, J lost 0 bases, and 3 bases stayed unmatched. This CDR3 is CSAKDRDSYEQYF. In nucleotides, the CDR3 is TGCAGTGCTAAAGACAGGGACTCCTACGAGCAGTACTTC.

This clonotype has ten or more counts. This chain links TRBV10-3 with TRBJ1-5, with a possible D match to TRBD1 (5 bases). The CDR3 sequence is 14 residues long. The germline gives CDR1 ENHRY, CDR2 SYGVKD. The V gene lost 11 bases and the J gene lost 6 bases, with 20 bases spanning the gap. The CDR3 here is CAAWSGTAVQPQHF. The CDR3, as DNA: TGTGCCGCGTGGTCTGGGACGGCTGTTCAGCCCCAGCATTTT.

This clonotype was observed at least ten times. V is TRBV28 and J is TRBJ1-4; weak D call: TRBD1 (6 bases). Between the trimmed V and J ends, which lost 4 bases and 4 bases, there was a span of 16 bases. Germline V lookup: CDR1 MDHEN, CDR2 SYDVKM. CDR3 length: 16 residues. CDR3 DNA: TGTGCCAGCAGTTCCCAAGGGGGACCCAGTAATGAAAAACTGTTTTTT. Amino acid sequence: CASSSQGGPSNEKLFF.

This clonotype was found many times. The chain uses TRBV28 and TRBJ2-2, with D unclear. CDR3 length equals 12 residues. Germline V gene data show CDR1 as MDHEN and CDR2 as SYDVKM. V shed 2 bases and J shed 5 bases, with 3 bases lying between them. The CDR3 sequence is CASSLGTGELFF. The CDR3 bases are TGTGCCAGCAGTTTAGGGACCGGGGAGCTGTTTTTT. Using reference TRBV28 and TRBJ2-2 for the parts outside the CDR3, the full variable domain is DVKVTQSSRYLVKRTGEKVFLECVQDMDHENMFWYRQDPGLGLRLIYFSYDVKMKEKGDIPEGYSVSREKKERFSLILESASTNQTSMYLCASSLGTGELFFGEGSRLTVL.

The sample holds a few counts of this clonotype. The chain has TRBV2 and TRBJ2-3; TRBD2 is a possible D gene (5 bases). V was trimmed by 0 bases and J by 6 bases, leaving 10 bases between them. CDR1 is SNHLY, CDR2 FYNNEI, per germline. CDR3 length: 14 residues. The CDR3 is CASSEAASGDTQYF. CDR3 DNA: TGTGCCAGCAGTGAAGCTGCCTCGGGGGATACGCAGTATTTT.

CDR3 coding DNA: TGTGCCAGCAGTTATGTCTTCGAGACCCAGCATTTT. Translation gives CASSYVFETQHF. V gene TRBV6-5 combines with J gene TRBJ1-5; D is unresolved. The V and J ends lost 3 bases and 11 bases respectively, with 11 bases between them. The CDR3 has 12 amino acids. The germline V gene encodes CDR1 MNHEY and CDR2 SVGAGI.

The table lists this clonotype with many counts. The chain is built from TRBV21-1 and TRBJ1-1; no check of the table's D call, TRBD1, against the DNA was made. TRBV21-1 is assigned pseudogene status. This CDR3 has 16 amino acids. The CDR3 coding sequence is TGTGCCAGCAGCTCCCGGGACAGGGGGCTTCGGACTGAAGCTTTCTTT. Its translation is CASSSRDRGLRTEAFF.

This clonotype was seen ten or more times. The chain links TRBV6-2 or TRBV6-3 to TRBJ2-6; no firm D call. The CDR3 is 15 residues long. Germline V gene data show CDR1 as MNHEY and CDR2 as SVGEGT. V lost 0 bases and J lost 3, with 6 bases in between. Here the CDR3 reads CASSYSGFGANVLTF. DNA for the CDR3: TGTGCCAGCAGTTACTCAGGGTTTGGGGCCAACGTCCTGACTTTC.

V gene TRBV30 combines with J gene TRBJ1-1; D not resolved. CDR1 and CDR2 from the germline V gene are GTSNPN and SVGIG (reference sequence). The CDR3 runs to 13 residues. Between the trimmed V and J ends, which lost 0 bases and 5 bases, there was a span of 10 bases. The CDR3 sequence is CAWSVESGTEAFF. The CDR3 region has the DNA TGTGCCTGGAGTGTTGAGAGCGGGACTGAAGCTTTCTTT.

This clonotype was detected many times. The chain carries TRBV4-2 and TRBJ1-1; D not certain. Germline V gene lookup returns CDR1 LGHNA and CDR2 YNFKEQ. Deletions cut 5 bases from V and 2 bases from J, with 9 bases between. The CDR3 runs to 13 residues. Here the CDR3 reads CASSAQFNTEAFF. The CDR3 region has the DNA TGTGCCAGCAGCGCCCAATTTAACACTGAAGCTTTCTTT.

This clonotype was counted a few times. The junction and the germline gene differ at one end; a read error may be behind it. This sequence joins TRBV29-1 and TRBJ1-1; D gene ambiguous. Germline-derived CDR1 and CDR2 are SQVTM and ANQGSEA. The CDR3 has 12 amino acids. CDR3 protein: CSVDDMNTEALF. As DNA, the CDR3 is TGCAGCGTTGACGACATGAACACTGAAGCTCTCTTT.

The rearrangement links TRBV25-1 to TRBJ2-5, with TRBD1 identical over 8 bases. J lost 2 bases, V lost 6 bases, and 5 bases had no gene match. The CDR3 sequence is 14 residues long. Germline loops: CDR1 MGHDK, CDR2 SYGVNS. The CDR3: CASRKRQGQETQYF. In DNA, the CDR3 is TGTGCCAGCAGGAAAAGACAGGGGCAAGAGACCCAGTACTTC. Full variable domain (missing parts from reference TRBV25-1 and TRBJ2-5): EADIYQTPRYLVIGTGKKITLECSQTMGHDKMYWYQQDPGMELHLIHYSYGVNSTEKGDLSSESTVSRIRTEHFPLTLESARPSHTSQYLCASRKRQGQETQYFGPGTRLLVL.

This clonotype was counted ten times or more. The CDR3: CASSLGDSNIQYF. The DNA for the CDR3 is TGCGCCAGCAGCTTAGGGGACAGTAACATTCAGTACTTC. The chain couples TRBV5-1 to TRBJ2-4, with 7 bases that match TRBD1. The germline V gene encodes CDR1 SGHRS and CDR2 YFSETQ. This CDR3 has 13 amino acids. V lost 2 bases and J lost 7; bases outside the gene matches: 3.

This clonotype was found many times. V is TRBV11-2 and J is TRBJ2-3; TRBD2 agrees at 9 bases. The CDR3 runs 14 residues. Losses at the gene ends were 4 bases for V and 4 bases for J; bases not matched to a gene: 3. Germline-derived CDR1 and CDR2 are SGHAT and FQNNGV. CDR3 DNA: TGTGCCAGCAGCTGGAGCGGGAGGTCAGATACGCAGTATTTT. The encoded protein is CASSWSGRSDTQYF.

This clonotype was seen repeatedly, ten times or more. The chain is built from TRBV12-3 or TRBV12-4 and TRBJ2-1; D is unresolved. The CDR3 has 11 amino acids. Trimming took 4 bases from V and 4 from J, leaving 2 bases between them. The CDR3: CASSWYNEQFF. As DNA, the CDR3 is TGTGCCAGCAGTTGGTACAATGAGCAGTTCTTC.

CDR3 coding DNA: TGTGCCTGGAGTCTCAGGGGGCTTCAGCCCCAGCATTTT. It translates to CAWSLRGLQPQHF. The chain couples TRBV30 to TRBJ1-5; TRBD1 agrees at 8 bases. The germline gives CDR1 GTSNPN, CDR2 SVGIG (reference sequence). The CDR3 is 13 amino acids. Trimming at V came to 2 bases and at J to 6 bases, leaving 3 bases not matched to a gene.

This clonotype occurred many times. The chain carries TRBV6-1 and TRBJ1-5; the D gene is possibly TRBD1 (5 bases). The V end was cut by 4 bases, the J end by 7 bases, with 11 bases between. CDR1 and CDR2 (germline): MNHNS, SASEGT. The CDR3 is 13 residues long. The CDR3 nucleotides read TGTGCCAGCAGTGGAGACAGAAAGCAGCCCCAGCATTTT. Residues: CASSGDRKQPQHF.

The chain is built from TRBV5-1 and TRBJ1-3, with a weak D call TRBD1 (5 bases). V lost 3 bases to trimming and J lost 0 bases, with 13 bases between them. The CDR3 contains 16 residues. Germline lookup yields CDR1 SGHRS and CDR2 YFSETQ. The CDR3 coding sequence is TGCGCCAGCAGCTCCGGCGACAGTTACTCTGGAAACACCATATATTTT. It codes for CASSSGDSYSGNTIYF.

Many counts were recorded for this clonotype. The CDR3 DNA sequence: TGCAGTGCTAGAGGGCGTTTAGGTGCAGATACGCAGTATTTT. Translating gives CSARGRLGADTQYF. This chain connects TRBV20-1 to TRBJ2-3; D remains ambiguous. The V gene lost 1 base and the J gene lost 4 bases, with 12 bases spanning the gap. Germline V gene lookup returns CDR1 DFQATT and CDR2 SNEGSKA (reference sequence). The CDR3 has 14 residues.

This clonotype appeared many times. The chain joins TRBV12-3 or TRBV12-4 to TRBJ2-1; 13 bases align to TRBD2. With V trimmed by 5 bases and J by 9 bases, 10 bases remained unmatched. This CDR3 comprises 16 residues. The CDR3 nucleotides are TGTGCCAGCAGTACTCAACTAGCGGGAGGGGGCGGTGAGCAGTTCTTC. As protein: CASSTQLAGGGGEQFF.

This clonotype was detected ten times or more. This sequence joins TRBV20-1 and TRBJ2-1, with D hard to call. Germline V CDR1 and CDR2: DFQATT, SNEGSKA (reference sequence). Between the trimmed V and J ends, which lost 4 bases and 4 bases, there was a span of 5 bases. The CDR3 runs to 11 residues. The CDR3 here is CSAIKYNEQFF. The CDR3 DNA is TGCAGTGCTATCAAGTACAATGAGCAGTTCTTC.

This clonotype was counted at least ten times. This chain connects TRBV29-1 to TRBJ1-2, with 7 bases identical to TRBD1. This CDR3 comprises 11 residues. Germline CDR1 reads SQVTM; CDR2 reads ANQGSEA. Unmatched junction bases numbered 0, after V lost 6 bases and J lost 2 bases. The CDR3 DNA reads as TGCAGCGTGGGACAGAACTATGGCTACACCTTC. Amino acids: CSVGQNYGYTF.

This clonotype counts as medium-sized. V is TRBV12-3 or TRBV12-4 and J is TRBJ2-6, with D tentatively TRBD1 (6 bases). The CDR3 is 15 residues long. V was pared by 6 bases and J by 1 base, with 10 bases between. The CDR3 coding sequence is TGTGCCAGCAGGTCCGGACAGTCTGGGGCCAACGTCCTGACTTTC. Translated: CASRSGQSGANVLTF.